The sequence of this T cell receptor (beta chain) was determined in a study of cytomegalovirus exposure and HLA in healthy donors. PCR used 60 Vbeta primers and 13 Jbeta primers. The assay was immunoSEQ multiplex PCR, and TCRdb's table has in-frame clones only and misses some. The clone table shows some 40,000 clones, with the ten largest holding over 5.5%. What was sequenced was PBMCs. The sequence was obtained from a human donor in good health.

DNA for the CDR3: TGTGCCAGCTCACTAACCCCTAGCGGGGGTGAATACAATGAGCAGTTCTTC. It specifies CASSLTPSGGEYNEQFF. The V gene is TRBV7-3, the J gene TRBJ2-1; TRBD2 matches at 10 bases. CDR3 length: 17 residues. V was clipped by 8 bases and J by 4 bases; unmatched bases: 14. Germline CDR1 SGHTA, CDR2 FQGTGA.